In its sample, the clone carrying this TCR beta chain was seen a few times. Its antigen is not known. This entry comes from a study of T cell repertoires in cytomegalovirus infection. Study overall: Well-studied HLA-B-restricted CMV epitopes were used in the study alongside recently identified HLA-C-restricted ones. The public TCR beta signatures pointed to both CMV infection and matching HLA type.

TCRdb reanalysed the reads using MiXCR and keeps one entry per CDR3 protein. This table holds about 220,000 distinct CDR3 sequences, around two fifths found once. Overall study results and limits: The ex vivo response was dominated by HLA-C-restricted CMV-specific TCR beta clonotypes.

V was clipped by 8 bases and J by 2 bases, with 9 bases between them. Germline values: CDR1 MNHNS, CDR2 SASEGT. This CDR3 contains 12 residues. The source material was CD8+ T cells from cultured PBMCs, sampled from culture after CMV antigen stimulation. This sequence was found in a human donor in good health (CMV status not recorded). Some clones in this sample may be carry-over from other donors' samples. This chain connects TRBV6-1 to TRBJ1-2, with a tentative D call TRBD1 (5 bases). The CDR3 nucleotides are TGTGCCAGCTCCGACAGAAACTATGGCTACACCTTC. This codes for CASSDRNYGYTF.